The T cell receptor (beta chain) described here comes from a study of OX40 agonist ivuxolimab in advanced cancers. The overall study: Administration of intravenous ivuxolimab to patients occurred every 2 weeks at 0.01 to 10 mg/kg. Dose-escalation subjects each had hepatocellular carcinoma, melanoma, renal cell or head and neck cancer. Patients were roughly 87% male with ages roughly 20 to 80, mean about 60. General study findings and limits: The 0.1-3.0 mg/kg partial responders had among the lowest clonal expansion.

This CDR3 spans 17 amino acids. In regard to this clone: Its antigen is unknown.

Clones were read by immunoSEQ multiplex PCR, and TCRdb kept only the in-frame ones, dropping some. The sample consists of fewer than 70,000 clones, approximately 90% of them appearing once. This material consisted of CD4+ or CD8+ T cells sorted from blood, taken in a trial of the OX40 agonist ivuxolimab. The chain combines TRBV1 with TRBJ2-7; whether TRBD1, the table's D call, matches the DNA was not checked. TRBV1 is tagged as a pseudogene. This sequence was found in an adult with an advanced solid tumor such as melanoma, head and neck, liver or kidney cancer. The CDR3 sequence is CTSSQGRWDRDSYEQYF. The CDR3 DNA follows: TGCACCAGCAGCCAAGGGAGATGGGACAGAGACTCCTACGAGCAGTACTTC.